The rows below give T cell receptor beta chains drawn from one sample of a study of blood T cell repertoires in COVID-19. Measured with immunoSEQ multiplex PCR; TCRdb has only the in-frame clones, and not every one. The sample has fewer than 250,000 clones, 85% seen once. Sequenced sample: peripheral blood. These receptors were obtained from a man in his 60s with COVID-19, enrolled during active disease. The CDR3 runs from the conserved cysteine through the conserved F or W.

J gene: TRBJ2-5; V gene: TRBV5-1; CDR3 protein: CASSRTGSESETQYF
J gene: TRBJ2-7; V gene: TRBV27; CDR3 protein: CASSPSAATYEQYF
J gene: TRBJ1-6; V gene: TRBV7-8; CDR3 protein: CASSPDTNNSPLHF
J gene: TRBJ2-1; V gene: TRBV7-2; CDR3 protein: CASSPPTGTYNEQFF
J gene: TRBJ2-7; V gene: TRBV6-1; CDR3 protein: CASSEETGNYEQYF
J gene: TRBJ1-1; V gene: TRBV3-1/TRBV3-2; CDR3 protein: CASSQDTGVNTEAFF
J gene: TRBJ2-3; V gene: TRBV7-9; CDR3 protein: CASSAQLPGGTDTQYF
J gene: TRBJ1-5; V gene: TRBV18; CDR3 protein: CASFAEVNQPQHF
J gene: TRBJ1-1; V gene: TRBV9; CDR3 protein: CASSGQKNTEAFF
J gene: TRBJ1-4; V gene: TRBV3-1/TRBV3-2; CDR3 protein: CASRLWTENEKLFF
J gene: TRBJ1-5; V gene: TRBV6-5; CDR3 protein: CASDTSQGSQPQHF
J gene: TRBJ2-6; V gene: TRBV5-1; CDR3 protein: CASSFSQTGVLTF
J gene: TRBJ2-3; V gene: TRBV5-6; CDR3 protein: CASSLVGGRYTDTQYF
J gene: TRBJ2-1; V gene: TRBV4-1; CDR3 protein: CASSFRLAVLNGEQFF
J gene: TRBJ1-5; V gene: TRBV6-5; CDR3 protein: CASRTGRDQPQHF
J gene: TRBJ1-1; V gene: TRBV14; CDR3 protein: CASSQAFDSLITEAFF
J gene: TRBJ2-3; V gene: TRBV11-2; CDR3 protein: CASSFGSSTDTQYF
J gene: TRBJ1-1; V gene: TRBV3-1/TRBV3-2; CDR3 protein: CASSPLEGTEAFF
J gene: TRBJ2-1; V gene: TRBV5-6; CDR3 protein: CASSTPASGRDSSYNEQFF
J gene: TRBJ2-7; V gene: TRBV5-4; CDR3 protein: CASSLGGQSYEQYF
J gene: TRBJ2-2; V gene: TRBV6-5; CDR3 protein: CASARGRNTGELFF
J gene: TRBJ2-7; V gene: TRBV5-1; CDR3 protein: CASSLDGLEQYF
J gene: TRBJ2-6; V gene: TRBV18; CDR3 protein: CASSPEGYGANVLTF
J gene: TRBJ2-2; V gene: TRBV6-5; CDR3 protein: CASSYRSGRAWGELFF
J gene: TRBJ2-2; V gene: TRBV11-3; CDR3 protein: CASSAGVSGTGELFF
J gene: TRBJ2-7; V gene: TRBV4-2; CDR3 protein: CASSQDWTGIYEQYF
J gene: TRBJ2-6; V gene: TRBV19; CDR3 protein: CASSEGLAGFSGANVLTF
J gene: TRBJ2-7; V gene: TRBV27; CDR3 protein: CASSYASGRYEQYF
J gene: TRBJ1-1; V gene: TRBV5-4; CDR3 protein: CASSLEAGLTEAFF
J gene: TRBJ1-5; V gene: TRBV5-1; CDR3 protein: CASSQGGAGQPQHF
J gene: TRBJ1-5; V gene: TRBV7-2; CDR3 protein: CASTKDYQPQHF
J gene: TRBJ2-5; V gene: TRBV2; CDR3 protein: CASRPAQGWQETQYF
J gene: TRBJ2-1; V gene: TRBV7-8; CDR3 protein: CASSPQENEQFF